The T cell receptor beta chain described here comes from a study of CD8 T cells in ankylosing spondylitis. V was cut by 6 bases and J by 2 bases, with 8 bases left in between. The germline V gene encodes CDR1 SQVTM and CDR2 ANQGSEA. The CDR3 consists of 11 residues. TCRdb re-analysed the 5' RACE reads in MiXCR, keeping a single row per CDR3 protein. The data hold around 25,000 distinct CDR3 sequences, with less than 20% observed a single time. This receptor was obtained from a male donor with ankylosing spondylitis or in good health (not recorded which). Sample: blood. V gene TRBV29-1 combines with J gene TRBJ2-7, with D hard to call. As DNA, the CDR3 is TGCAGCGTGATCGCCGCCTACGAGCAGTACTTC. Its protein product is CSVIAAYEQYF.